These 10 T cell receptor beta chains were sequenced from one sample in a study of OX40 agonist ivuxolimab in advanced cancers. The data were produced by immunoSEQ multiplex PCR, yet TCRdb's version contains in-frame clones alone and is incomplete. The sample includes roughly 68,000 clones, 85% to 95% seen only once; the top ten take approximately 1.1%. The specimen comprised CD4+ or CD8+ T cells sorted from blood, sampled in a trial of the OX40 agonist ivuxolimab. These receptors were collected from an adult with an advanced solid tumor such as melanoma, head and neck, liver or kidney cancer.

The rearrangement uses TRBV19 and TRBJ2-2, with 7 bases that match TRBD1. CDR3 size: 14 residues. J was trimmed by 4 bases and V by 3 bases; bases with no gene match: 2. The germline V gene has CDR1 LNHDA and CDR2 SQIVND (reference sequence). The CDR3 coding sequence is TGTGCCAGTAGTATTGACAGGGCCACCGGGGAGCTGTTTTTT. Its translation: CASSIDRATGELFF.

This clone has just a few counts. The gene calls are TRBV7-9 and TRBJ1-1; D is unclear. CDR3 length: 14 residues. Germline V gene sequence: CDR1 SEHNR, CDR2 FQNEAQ (reference sequence). Between the trimmed V and J ends, which lost 4 bases and 2 bases, there was a span of 11 bases. CDR3 sequence (DNA): TGTGCCAGCAGCTCAGAGGGCATTAACACTGAAGCTTTCTTT. Translating gives CASSSEGINTEAFF.

This sequence joins TRBV19 and TRBJ2-2; D is possibly TRBD1 (5 bases). Germline CDR1 is LNHDA and CDR2 is SQIVND (reference sequence). Trimming removed 2 bases from V and 2 bases from J, with 9 bases in between. This CDR3 contains 15 residues. The CDR3 bases are TGTGCCAGTAGTATACAGGGAACAAACACCGGGGAGCTGTTTTTT. Residues: CASSIQGTNTGELFF.

This chain's CDR3 is CASRQNRGLGYGYTF. The CDR3 region has the DNA TGTGCCAGCAGACAGAACAGGGGGCTAGGCTATGGCTACACCTTC. The V gene is TRBV6-6, the J gene TRBJ1-2; TRBD1 matches 9 bases. This CDR3 comprises 15 residues. Trimming at V came to 6 bases and at J to 4 bases, leaving 9 bases not matched to a gene. CDR1 is MNHNY, CDR2 SVGAGI, per germline (reference sequence).

This chain connects TRBV18 to TRBJ2-1; D is perhaps TRBD1 or TRBD2 (6 bases each). CDR3 length: 14 residues. Germline CDR1 reads KGHSH; CDR2 reads LQKENI. V was shortened by 1 base and J by 8 bases, with 12 bases between the two germline ends. CDR3 bases: TGTGCCAGCTCACCACTTGCCGGGGGCGATGAGCAGTTCTTC. Its protein is CASSPLAGGDEQFF.

The chain employs TRBV7-3 and TRBJ2-6; perhaps TRBD1 as D (6 bases). V was pared by 1 base and J by 0 bases, with 10 bases between. Germline V gene lookup returns CDR1 SGHTA and CDR2 FQGTGA. The CDR3 contains 17 residues. Here the CDR3 DNA reads TGTGCCAGCAGCTTAATGGGGGCTAGCTCTGGGGCCAACGTCCTGACTTTC. This encodes CASSLMGASSGANVLTF. The complete variable domain, with remaining parts taken from reference TRBV7-3 and TRBJ2-6, reads GAGVSQTPSNKVTEKGKYVELRCDPISGHTALYWYRQSLGQGPEFLIYFQGTGAADDSGLPNDRFFAVRPEGSVSTLKIQRTERGDSAVYLCASSLMGASSGANVLTFGAGSRLTVL.

V usage is TRBV10-3 and J usage is TRBJ2-1, with 10 bases that match TRBD1. Germline CDR1 reads ENHRY; CDR2 reads SYGVKD. The CDR3 totals 15 residues. V shed 2 bases, J shed 4 bases, and the junction held 2 bases outside the gene matches. CDR3 region: CAISEDRGQYNEQFF. In DNA form, the CDR3 reads TGTGCCATCAGTGAGGACAGGGGGCAATACAATGAGCAGTTCTTC.

In regard to this clone: Other nucleotide sequences from this sample produce the same CDR3. The V and J genes are TRBV5-4 and TRBJ2-2; D unresolved. The CDR3 runs to 14 residues. Trimming took off 0 bases at V and 1 base at J, with 4 bases between the two ends. In germline, CDR1 is SGHNT, CDR2 YYREEE (reference sequence). Here the CDR3 reads CASSLVGNTGELFF. CDR3 sequence (DNA): TGTGCCAGCAGCTTGGTGGGGAACACCGGGGAGCTGTTTTTT.

The rearrangement joins TRBV27 to TRBJ2-7, with 15 bases matching TRBD2. Per the germline V gene, CDR1 is MNHEY and CDR2 is SMNVEV (reference sequence). V lost 6 bases, J lost 4 bases, and 7 bases stayed unmatched. This CDR3 is 16 amino acids long. As DNA, the CDR3 is TGTGCCAGCAGCGGGACTAGCGGGAGGCCCGGATACGAGCAGTACTTC. Translation gives CASSGTSGRPGYEQYF.

The J gene is TRBJ1-1, the V gene TRBV6-5, with TRBD1 matching over 10 bases. The V segment lost 0 bases and the J segment 5 bases; nucleotides outside the gene matches: 3. CDR3 length: 15 amino acids. Germline CDR1 MNHEY, CDR2 SVGAGI. CDR3 protein: CASSYSDRGHTEAFF. The CDR3 coding sequence is TGTGCCAGCAGTTACTCTGACAGGGGGCATACTGAAGCTTTCTTT.